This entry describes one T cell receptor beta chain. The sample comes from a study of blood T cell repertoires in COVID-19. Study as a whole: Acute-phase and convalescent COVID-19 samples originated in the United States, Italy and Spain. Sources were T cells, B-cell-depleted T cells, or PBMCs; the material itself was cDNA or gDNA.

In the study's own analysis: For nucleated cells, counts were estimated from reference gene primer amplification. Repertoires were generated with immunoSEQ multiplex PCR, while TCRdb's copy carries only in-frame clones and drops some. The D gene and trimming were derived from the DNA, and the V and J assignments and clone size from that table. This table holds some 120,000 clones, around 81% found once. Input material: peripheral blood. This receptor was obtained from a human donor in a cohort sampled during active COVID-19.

As DNA, the CDR3 is TGTGCCAGCAGCCTAAGGGGGCAGGCCACGTATGGCTACACCTTC. It codes for CASSLRGQATYGYTF. V and J are TRBV3-1 (or the pseudogene TRBV3-2) and TRBJ1-2; 7 bases align to TRBD1. This CDR3 comprises 15 residues. Germline V CDR1 and CDR2: LGHDT, YNNKEL (reference sequence). Unmatched junction bases numbered 10, after V lost 4 bases and J lost 5 bases.